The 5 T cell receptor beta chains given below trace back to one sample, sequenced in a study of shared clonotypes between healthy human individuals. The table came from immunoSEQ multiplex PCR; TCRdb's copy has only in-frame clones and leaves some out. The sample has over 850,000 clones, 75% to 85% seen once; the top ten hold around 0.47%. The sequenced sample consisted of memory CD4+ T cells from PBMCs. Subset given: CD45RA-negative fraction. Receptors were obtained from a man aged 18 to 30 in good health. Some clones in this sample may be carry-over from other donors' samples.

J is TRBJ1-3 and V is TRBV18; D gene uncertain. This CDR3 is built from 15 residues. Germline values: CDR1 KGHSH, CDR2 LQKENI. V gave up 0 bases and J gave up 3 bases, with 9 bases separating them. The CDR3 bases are TGTGCCAGCTCACCACCGAGCGTCGGTGGAAACACCATATATTTT. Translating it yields CASSPPSVGGNTIYF.

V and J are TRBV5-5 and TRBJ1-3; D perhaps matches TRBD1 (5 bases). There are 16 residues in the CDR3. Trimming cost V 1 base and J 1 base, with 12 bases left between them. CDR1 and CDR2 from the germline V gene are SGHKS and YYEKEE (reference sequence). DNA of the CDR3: TGTGCCAGCAGCTTGACCCAGGGATTATCTGGAAACACCATATATTTT. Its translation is CASSLTQGLSGNTIYF. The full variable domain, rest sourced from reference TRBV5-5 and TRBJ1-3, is DAGVTQSPTHLIKTRGQQVTLRCSPISGHKSVSWYQQVLGQGPQFIFQYYEKEERGRGNFPDRFSARQFPNYSSELNVNALLLGDSALYLCASSLTQGLSGNTIYFGEGSWLTVV.

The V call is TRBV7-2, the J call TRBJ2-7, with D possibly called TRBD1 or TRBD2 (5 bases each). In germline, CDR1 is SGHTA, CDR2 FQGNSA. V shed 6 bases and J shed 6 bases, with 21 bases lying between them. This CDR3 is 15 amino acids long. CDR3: CASSRDGTPGREQYF. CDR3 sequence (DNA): TGTGCCAGCAGTCGGGACGGAACCCCTGGGCGCGAGCAGTACTTC. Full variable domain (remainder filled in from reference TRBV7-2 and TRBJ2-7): GAGVSQSPSNKVTEKGKDVELRCDPISGHTALYWYRQSLGQGLEFLIYFQGNSAPDKSGLPSDRFSAERTGGSVSTLTIQRTQQEDSAVYLCASSRDGTPGREQYFGPGTRLTVT.

The CDR3 spells CSVEDYYTGQKRNEQFF. The CDR3 nucleotides read TGCAGCGTTGAAGATTACTATACGGGACAGAAAAGGAATGAGCAGTTCTTC. The V call is TRBV29-1, the J call TRBJ2-1; 7 bases fit TRBD1. J lost 7 bases, V lost 0 bases, and 15 bases had no gene match. The length of the CDR3 is 17 residues. Germline assignment: CDR1 SQVTM and CDR2 ANQGSEA.

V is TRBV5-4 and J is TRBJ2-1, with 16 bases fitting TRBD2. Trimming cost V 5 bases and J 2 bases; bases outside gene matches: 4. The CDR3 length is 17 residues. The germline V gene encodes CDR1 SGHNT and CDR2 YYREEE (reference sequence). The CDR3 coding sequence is TGTGCCAGCAGACAGGGACTAGCGGGAGGGGCCTACAATGAGCAGTTCTTC. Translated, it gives CASRQGLAGGAYNEQFF.